This TCR beta chain was observed in a study of cytomegalovirus exposure and HLA in healthy donors. Background on the study: A prior study identified 120 million or so unique TCR beta sequences from about 180 million T cells.

The CDR3 runs to 13 residues. The V gene's germline CDR1 is SGHVS and CDR2 FQNEAQ. The V end lost 4 bases, the J end lost 17 bases, and 18 bases lay between the germline ends. 60 Vbeta and 13 Jbeta primers were used in PCR. TCRdb keeps only in-frame clones here, not all; method: immunoSEQ multiplex PCR. The sample contains 130,000 or so clones, around 90% of which appear only once. The donors comprised healthy bone marrow donors. Sequencing was done on a sample of PBMCs. The genes are TRBV7-8 and TRBJ1-6, with D unclear. The sequence derives from a woman in her forties in good health and CMV-seronegative. The CDR3 DNA is TGTGCCAGCAGCTCGACCAAATGGACTGAAGTCCACTTT. It encodes CASSSTKWTEVHF.